This T cell receptor (beta chain) was identified during a study of regulatory T cells in long-lasting Graves disease. Documented time point: persistent/refractory GD, antithyroid drugs over 5 years with positive TRAb. Isolated PBMC RNA provided the starting material for the TCR library. Graves' disease was diagnosed by American Thyroid Association guidelines. Combining iRepertoire HTBI primers with Arm-PCR of CDR3 regions, the authors built TCR beta libraries. TCRdb re-called the multiplex PCR reads with MiXCR, one entry per CDR3 protein. Of nearly 350,000 distinct CDR3 sequences in the sample, around 19% were seen once. V trimming: 3 bases; J trimming: 3 bases; junction bases outside the gene matches: 7. This CDR3 has 14 amino acids. Germline V gene sequence: CDR1 SQVTM, CDR2 ANQGSEA. Findings and caveats of the study: Relative to new patients (around 1,000), persistent patients exhibited greater sharing of public clonotypes (more than 2,500). The work looked only at peripheral blood and did not look at thyroid tissue. Persistent cases favored TRBV28, TRBJ1-2 and TRBJ2-5.

This clonotype was seen once. Its antigen is unknown. The sample consisted of peripheral blood mononuclear cells (PBMCs), taken when the disease was refractory, from a patient treated with antithyroid drugs. This chain connects TRBV29-1 to TRBJ2-5; 7 positions agree with TRBD1. The clonotype was recovered from a female donor with Graves disease. CDR3 protein: CSVDFRDSEETQYF. CDR3 DNA sequence: TGCAGCGTTGATTTCCGGGACAGTGAAGAGACCCAGTACTTC.